There are a few counts of the clone carrying this T cell receptor beta chain. Its antigen is unknown. The record originates from a study of CD8 T cell repertoires and HIV-1 epitope variants. Overall study: Controls were a CMV, EBV and flu pool, Ebola AY9, and no peptide. Enriched T cells were co-cultured with equal autologous T cell-negative cells.

Study-level findings and limits: A handful of clonotypes recognized Nef KF9, one HW9, none TAALDMSHF.

CDR1 and CDR2 (germline): SGDLS, YYNGEE. Trimming removed 4 bases from V and 4 bases from J, with 12 bases in between. The CDR3 is 13 amino acids. Sequencing of TCR beta CDR3 used immunoSEQ survey depth. Clones were read by immunoSEQ multiplex PCR, and TCRdb kept only the in-frame ones, dropping some. The data contain 4,000 to 6,000 clones, 55% to 80% of them singletons. The sequenced sample was cultured CD8+ T cells derived from PBMCs. The sequence came from a male donor with HIV. This rearrangement joins TRBV9 to TRBJ2-7; possibly TRBD1 for D (6 bases). CDR3 bases: TGTGCCAGCAGCCCCCCAGGGGAGTACGAGCAGTACTTC. It translates to CASSPPGEYEQYF.